These T cell receptor beta chains were read from a single sample in a study of shared clonotypes between healthy human individuals. Profiled with immunoSEQ multiplex PCR; TCRdb holds only in-frame clones, not every one. The sample consists of 950,000 to 1,300,000 clones, about 77% of them appearing once. Sequencing used memory CD4+ T cells sorted from blood. These receptors all stem from a man between 18 and 35 years old in good health. Each CDR3 is given with its conserved first and last residue. A D gene is named only where the DNA matches it firmly. A clone size is listed for some rows: how often the clone was seen (once, few, many), or a class if it is expanded.

TRBJ2-3 | TRBV7-8 | . | . | CASSLGPPSTDTQYF | TGTGCCAGCAGCTTGGGGCCCCCTAGCACAGATACGCAGTATTTT
TRBJ1-2 | TRBV28 | few | . | CASSSAGERDGYTF | TGTGCCAGCAGCTCAGCGGGTGAGAGGGATGGCTACACCTTC
TRBJ2-2 | TRBV7-2 | . | TRBD2 | CASAIAGGNTGELFF | TGTGCCAGTGCAATAGCGGGGGGGAACACCGGGGAGCTGTTTTTT
TRBJ2-1 | TRBV13 | once | . | CASRRTRDSSYNEQFF | TGTGCCAGCAGACGTACCAGGGATAGCTCCTACAATGAGCAGTTCTTC
TRBJ1-5 | TRBV18 | few | . | CASSPNPTGNSNQPQHF | TGTGCCAGCTCACCGAATCCTACGGGGAATAGCAATCAGCCCCAGCATTTT
TRBJ2-3 | TRBV6-6 | . | . | CASRRGETTDTQYF | TGTGCCAGCAGACGGGGAGAAACCACAGATACGCAGTATTTT
TRBJ1-4 | TRBV19 | . | . | CASSMWQGNEKLFF | TGTGCCAGTAGTATGTGGCAGGGCAATGAAAAACTGTTTTTT
TRBJ2-1 | TRBV2 | . | TRBD2 | CASSEAGTRRNEQFF | TGTGCCAGCAGTGAAGCTGGGACTAGGCGTAATGAGCAGTTCTTC
TRBJ1-3 | TRBV7-8 | . | . | CASSLWTAQSSGNTIYF | TGTGCCAGCAGCTTATGGACAGCCCAATCCTCTGGAAACACCATATATTTT
TRBJ1-3 | TRBV29-1 | . | . | CSVSTGTGNTIYF | TGCAGCGTGTCGACAGGTACTGGAAACACCATATATTTT
TRBJ2-2 | TRBV18 | . | . | CASSPISVSNTGELFF | TGTGCCAGCTCACCAATTAGCGTATCGAACACCGGGGAGCTGTTTTTT